These 19 T cell receptor beta chains share one sample of origin, sequenced in a study of T-cell reconstitution after alpha-beta-depleted transplantation in children. Unique molecular identifiers were incorporated when the TCRbeta library was constructed. MiXCR, run by TCRdb on the PCR reads, gives a single entry per CDR3 protein. The profile shows fewer than 700,000 distinct CDR3 sequences, 10% to 15% of them singletons. Sequences were derived from PBMCs, mostly from graft donor cells, sampled 360 days after TCRalphabeta/CD19-depleted stem cell transplant. Receptors originate from a male patient younger than 18 who had a stem cell transplant for acute myeloid leukemia, so the T cells may come from the graft donor.

This clonotype was seen only a few times. The chain joins TRBV12-3 or TRBV12-4 to TRBJ2-7; D call uncertain. The germline V and J ends were trimmed by 3 bases and 4 bases, with 13 bases remaining between them. The CDR3 is made up of 14 amino acids. Written as DNA, the CDR3 is TGTGCCAGCAGTTTCGGTAGGGCCGAATACGAGCAGTACTTC. Amino acids: CASSFGRAEYEQYF.

This chain joins TRBV12-3 or TRBV12-4 and TRBJ2-7; TRBD2 matches at 12 bases. V shed 6 bases and J 1 base; nucleotides not matched to a gene: 4. CDR3 length equals 15 residues. The chain's CDR3 is CASRWTSGNSYEQYF. The CDR3, as DNA: TGTGCCAGCAGGTGGACTAGCGGGAATTCCTACGAGCAGTACTTC.

This clonotype was recorded a few times. V usage is TRBV2 and J usage is TRBJ2-7; 7 bases are shared with TRBD1. The V and J ends lost 6 bases and 3 bases, in that order; junction bases with no gene match: 2. CDR1 and CDR2 from the germline V gene are SNHLY and FYNNEI. CDR3 length: 12 residues. The CDR3 spells CASRDRLYEQYV. The CDR3 bases are TGTGCCAGCAGGGACAGGCTCTACGAGCAGTACGTC.

On this clonotype: Possible read error: a much larger clone is one base away. The gene calls are TRBV20-1 and TRBJ2-4, with 9 bases lining up with TRBD2. CDR1 DFQATT and CDR2 SNEGSKA come from the germline V gene (reference sequence). The CDR3 runs to 18 residues. The CDR3 loop reads CSARDLGGRASGKNSQYF. DNA of the CDR3: TGCAGTGCTAGAGATCTTGGCGGGAGGGCCTCGGGCAAAAACAGTCAGTACTTC.

J is TRBJ2-1 and V is TRBV20-1; 12 nucleotides agree with TRBD2. The germline V gene has CDR1 DFQATT and CDR2 SNEGSKA (reference sequence). CDR3 size: 16 residues. J was trimmed by 7 bases and V by 1 base; bases with no gene match: 8. The CDR3 bases are TGCAGTGCTAGAGCCCCGACTAGCGGGAGAGGGAATGAGCAGTTCTTC. Translated, it gives CSARAPTSGRGNEQFF.

The chain recombines TRBV9 with TRBJ1-1; 7 nucleotides line up with TRBD1. The V gene's germline CDR1 is SGDLS and CDR2 YYNGEE. This CDR3 spans 14 amino acids. Trimming cost V 0 bases and J 8 bases; bases outside gene matches: 7. As DNA, the CDR3 is TGTGCCAGCAGCGTAGAGGGGGGGACAGACGAAGCTTTCTTT. Translation: CASSVEGGTDEAFF.

The chain combines TRBV7-2 with TRBJ2-7; either TRBD1 or TRBD2 may fit D (5 bases each). V was trimmed by 5 bases and J by 3 bases, leaving 14 bases between them. CDR1 is SGHTA and CDR2 is FQGNSA in the germline V gene. CDR3 length: 14 amino acids. Here the CDR3 DNA reads TGTGCCAGCAGCCCCGGTGGGGGAGTCTACGAGCAGTACTTC. As protein: CASSPGGGVYEQYF.

This clonotype was counted between two and nine times. This chain links TRBV24-1 with TRBJ2-1; 15 bases match TRBD2. The CDR3 contains 18 residues. The ends lost 3 bases at V and 7 bases at J; junction bases unmatched: 9. Germline CDR1 and CDR2: KGHDR and SFDVKD. CDR3 amino acids: CATSDGGLAGGLGNEQFF. DNA of the CDR3: TGTGCCACCAGTGATGGGGGACTAGCGGGAGGTCTTGGAAATGAGCAGTTCTTC.

The chain carries TRBV9 and TRBJ1-6; TRBD1 aligns across 7 bases. The CDR3 has 14 amino acids. The germline V gene has CDR1 SGDLS and CDR2 YYNGEE. Trimming cost V 4 bases and J 7 bases; bases outside gene matches: 5. CDR3 residues: CASSKGQSNSPLHF. In nucleotides, the CDR3 is TGTGCCAGCAGCAAGGGACAGTCCAATTCACCCCTCCACTTT.

This clonotype was observed a few times. The chain uses TRBV7-9 and TRBJ2-7, with D perhaps TRBD2 (6 bases). Trimming pared 5 bases from V and 6 bases from J, leaving 26 bases between. Germline CDR1 reads SEHNR; CDR2 reads FQNEAQ (reference sequence). This CDR3 has 17 amino acids. CDR3 sequence reads: CASSHGGMKEFPFEQYF. The CDR3, as DNA: TGTGCCAGCAGCCATGGGGGGATGAAGGAGTTCCCCTTCGAGCAGTACTTC.

The V and J genes are TRBV7-2 and TRBJ2-1, with 9 positions matching TRBD1. The CDR3 consists of 15 residues. Germline values: CDR1 SGHTA, CDR2 FQGNSA. V dropped 3 bases and J dropped 2; count of bases not matched to a gene: 2. DNA of the CDR3: TGTGCCAGCAGCTTTACAGGGGGCCCCTACAATGAGCAGTTCTTC. Translated: CASSFTGGPYNEQFF.

This clonotype has only a few counts. The CDR3 DNA reads TGTGCCAGCTCCCTTGCCCGGACAGGGAGAGGAAACACCATATATTTT. This codes for CASSLARTGRGNTIYF. J is TRBJ1-3 and V is TRBV18; TRBD1 matches at 8 bases. V shed 6 bases and J 4 bases; nucleotides not matched to a gene: 11. The length of the CDR3 is 16 residues. Germline assignment: CDR1 KGHSH and CDR2 LQKENI.

The chain couples TRBV27 to TRBJ2-7; the match to TRBD2 covers 14 bases. The CDR3 consists of 17 residues. Germline V gene data show CDR1 as MNHEY and CDR2 as SMNVEV (reference sequence). V lost 2 bases to trimming and J lost 0 bases; unmatched junction nucleotides: 3. The CDR3 reads CASSLRTSGRSSYEQYF. CDR3 in DNA: TGTGCCAGCAGTTTACGGACTAGCGGGAGGTCCTCCTACGAGCAGTACTTC.

This clonotype was found many times. The chain couples TRBV7-2 to TRBJ2-3; 8 bases fit TRBD2. CDR3 length equals 16 residues. Germline V gene lookup returns CDR1 SGHTA and CDR2 FQGNSA. J gave up 6 bases and V 7 bases, and 15 bases lay outside the gene matches. The CDR3 reads CASIKGGRRVIDTQYF. The CDR3 DNA reads TGTGCCAGCATTAAGGGCGGGAGGAGGGTTATTGATACGCAGTATTTT.

This clonotype turned up a few times. The rearrangement links TRBV28 to TRBJ2-1; perhaps TRBD1 as D (6 bases). The CDR3 is 17 amino acids. The germline V gene has CDR1 MDHEN and CDR2 SYDVKM. V lost 7 bases and J lost 1, with 20 bases in between. The CDR3 DNA is TGTGCCAGCATCCTCAACCAGGGGCGCCCGTCCTACAATGAGCAGTTCTTC. Its protein is CASILNQGRPSYNEQFF.

This clonotype was picked up many times. This chain joins TRBV4-2 and TRBJ2-5; D is perhaps TRBD1 (6 bases). The CDR3 runs 16 residues. The germline V gene has CDR1 LGHNA and CDR2 YNFKEQ. Trimming removed 5 bases at V and 2 bases at J, with 18 bases between. CDR3 sequence (DNA): TGTGCCAGCAGCAAAGGGGGAATTGGGGATCAAGAGACCCAGTACTTC. This encodes CASSKGGIGDQETQYF.

A few counts support this clonotype. CDR3: CASGLGLQGTDTQYF. The DNA for the CDR3 is TGCGCCAGTGGACTGGGGCTACAGGGGACAGATACGCAGTATTTT. V gene TRBV5-1 combines with J gene TRBJ2-3; the match to TRBD1 covers 7 bases. V lost 8 bases, J lost 3 bases, and 12 bases stayed unmatched. CDR1 is SGHRS, CDR2 YFSETQ, per germline. There are 15 residues in the CDR3.

This clonotype was seen repeatedly, ten times or more. The junction does not match germline at one end; this may be a read error. V gene TRBV7-9 combines with J gene TRBJ2-2; D not resolved. Germline V gene data show CDR1 as SEHNR and CDR2 as FQNEAQ (reference sequence). This CDR3 has 10 amino acids. The CDR3 DNA reads as TGTGCCAGCAGCGCCCTCCAGAGTGGTTTT. It translates to CASSALQSGF.

The table lists this clonotype with a few counts. The V call is TRBV7-2, the J call TRBJ2-5; tentative D call: TRBD1 (6 bases). This CDR3 has 16 residues. The germline gives CDR1 SGHTA, CDR2 FQGNSA. V was shortened by 1 base and J by 0 bases, with 12 bases between the two germline ends. The chain's CDR3 is CASSLEGGWYQETQYF. CDR3 coding DNA: TGTGCCAGCAGCTTAGAAGGGGGTTGGTACCAAGAGACCCAGTACTTC. The entire variable domain, with the rest obtained from reference TRBV7-2 and TRBJ2-5, is as follows: GAGVSQSPSNKVTEKGKDVELRCDPISGHTALYWYRQSLGQGLEFLIYFQGNSAPDKSGLPSDRFSAERTGGSVSTLTIQRTQQEDSAVYLCASSLEGGWYQETQYFGPGTRLLVL.